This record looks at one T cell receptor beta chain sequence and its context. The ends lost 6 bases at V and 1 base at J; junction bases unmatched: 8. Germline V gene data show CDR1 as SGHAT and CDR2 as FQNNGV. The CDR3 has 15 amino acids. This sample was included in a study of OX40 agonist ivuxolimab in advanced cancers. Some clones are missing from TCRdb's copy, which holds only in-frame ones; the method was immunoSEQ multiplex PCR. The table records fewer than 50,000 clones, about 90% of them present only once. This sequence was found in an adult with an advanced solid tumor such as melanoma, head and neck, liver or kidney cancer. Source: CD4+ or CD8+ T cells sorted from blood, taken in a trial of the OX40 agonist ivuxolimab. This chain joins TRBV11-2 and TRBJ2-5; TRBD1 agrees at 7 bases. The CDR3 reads CASRTGMGSQETQYF. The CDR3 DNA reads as TGTGCCAGCAGGACAGGGATGGGCTCCCAAGAGACCCAGTACTTC.